The source of this T cell receptor (beta chain) is a study of cytomegalovirus exposure and HLA in healthy donors. The repertoire was sequenced with immunoSEQ multiplex PCR; TCRdb's copy has only in-frame clones and lacks some. The sample lists around 160,000 clones, 75% to 95% occurring once. The CDR3 length is 14 residues. V shed 2 bases and J 2 bases; nucleotides not matched to a gene: 3. CDR1 is ENHRY and CDR2 is SYGVKD in the germline V gene. Overall study findings and caveats: Subsequent analysis showed first-cohort TCR clusters tending to co-occur in around 110 validation repertoires. CMV antigen specificity of a few CMV-associated chains was confirmed in vitro.

With respect to this clone: Its antigen remains unidentified.

The chain has TRBV10-3 and TRBJ2-7; TRBD1 matches at 7 bases. The sample was PBMCs. This clonotype was sampled from a woman aged 18-35 years in good health and CMV-seropositive. The CDR3 reads CAISEAGGAYEQYF. The CDR3 nucleotides read TGTGCCATCAGTGAGGCAGGGGGAGCCTACGAGCAGTACTTC.